Sequencing of this T cell receptor beta chain was carried out in a study of shared clonotypes between healthy human individuals. The naive CD8 subset, CD45RO-negative cells positively selected for CCR7, excluded terminally differentiated effector memory CD45RA+ cells. Tens of thousands of T cell genomes (around 200 ng DNA) went into each sorted-subset replicate. Some clones are missing from TCRdb's copy, which holds only in-frame ones; the method was immunoSEQ multiplex PCR. The table has about 2.1 million clones, 93% seen once. The sample was naive CD8+ T cells from PBMCs. This TCR derives from a man between 18 and 29 years old in good health. Some clones in this sample may be carry-over from other donors' samples.

CDR3 bases: TGTGCCAGCAGTATACTCCTAGGACAGGGGGCGGAAGAGCAGTACTTC. Translated, it gives CASSILLGQGAEEQYF. The J gene is TRBJ2-7, the V gene TRBV27; TRBD1 aligns across 11 bases. The CDR3 totals 16 residues. The J segment lost 7 bases and the V segment lost 5 bases, leaving 13 bases of the junction unmatched. From germline, CDR1 is MNHEY and CDR2 SMNVEV (reference sequence).